This TCR beta chain was recovered during a study of cytomegalovirus exposure and HLA in healthy donors. Whole-study findings and limits: Most TCRs appeared rarely, but some public TCRs recurred in many donors. In vitro confirmation showed a few CMV-associated chains to be CMV antigen specific. Researchers counted roughly 160 TCR beta chains as cytomegalovirus-associated.

This CDR3 is 13 amino acids long. V lost 4 bases and J lost 2, with 8 bases in between. The germline gives CDR1 KGHSH, CDR2 LQKENI. Profiling relied on immunoSEQ multiplex PCR, and the TCRdb table lists in-frame clones only, not all of them. Among around 150,000 clones listed, about 90% were seen once. This clone was seen a single time. The antigen remains unidentified. The material sequenced was PBMCs. This chain joins TRBV18 and TRBJ1-1; D is undetermined. The receptor's source is a woman younger than 35 in good health and CMV-seropositive. CDR3 DNA: TGTGCCAGCTCACGAGAGGGTAACACTGAAGCTTTCTTT. The encoded protein is CASSREGNTEAFF.